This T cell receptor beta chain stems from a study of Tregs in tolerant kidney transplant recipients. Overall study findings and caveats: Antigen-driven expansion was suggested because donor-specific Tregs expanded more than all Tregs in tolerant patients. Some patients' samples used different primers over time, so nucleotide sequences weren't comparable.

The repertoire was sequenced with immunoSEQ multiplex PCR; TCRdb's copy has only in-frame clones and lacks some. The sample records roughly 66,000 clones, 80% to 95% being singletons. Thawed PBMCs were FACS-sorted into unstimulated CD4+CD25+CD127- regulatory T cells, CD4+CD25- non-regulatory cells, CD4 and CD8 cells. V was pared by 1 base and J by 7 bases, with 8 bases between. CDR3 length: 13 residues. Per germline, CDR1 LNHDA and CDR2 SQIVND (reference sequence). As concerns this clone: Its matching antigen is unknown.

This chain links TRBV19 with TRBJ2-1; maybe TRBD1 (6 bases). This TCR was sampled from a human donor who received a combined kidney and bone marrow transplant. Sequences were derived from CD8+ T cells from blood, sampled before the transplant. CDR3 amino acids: CASSIGRGNEQFF. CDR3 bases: TGTGCCAGTAGTATAGGCAGGGGAAATGAGCAGTTCTTC.